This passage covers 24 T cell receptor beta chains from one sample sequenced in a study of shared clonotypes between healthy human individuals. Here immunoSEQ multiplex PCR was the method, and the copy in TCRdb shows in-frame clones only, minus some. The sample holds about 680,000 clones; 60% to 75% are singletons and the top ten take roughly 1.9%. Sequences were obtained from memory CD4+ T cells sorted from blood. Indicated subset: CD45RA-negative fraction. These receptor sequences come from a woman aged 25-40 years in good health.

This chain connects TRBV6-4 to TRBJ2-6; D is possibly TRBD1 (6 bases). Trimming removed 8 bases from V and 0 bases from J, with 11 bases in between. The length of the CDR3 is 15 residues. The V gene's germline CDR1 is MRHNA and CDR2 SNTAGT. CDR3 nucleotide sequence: TGTGCCAGCGCGCAGGACAGCTCTGGGGCCAACGTCCTGACTTTC. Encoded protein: CASAQDSSGANVLTF.

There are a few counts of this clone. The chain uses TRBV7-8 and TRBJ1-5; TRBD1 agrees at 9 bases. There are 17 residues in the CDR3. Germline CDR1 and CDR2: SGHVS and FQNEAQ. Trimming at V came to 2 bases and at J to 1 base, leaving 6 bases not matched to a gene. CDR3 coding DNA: TGTGCCAGCAGCTTAAGGACAGGGGATAAGAGCAATCAGCCCCAGCATTTT. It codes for CASSLRTGDKSNQPQHF.

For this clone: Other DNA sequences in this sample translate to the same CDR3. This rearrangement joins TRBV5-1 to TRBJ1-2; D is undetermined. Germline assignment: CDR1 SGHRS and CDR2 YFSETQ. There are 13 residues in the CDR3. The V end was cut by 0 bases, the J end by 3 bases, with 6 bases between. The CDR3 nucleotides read TGCGCCAGCAGCTTGGGGCAGGACTATGGCTACACCTTC. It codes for CASSLGQDYGYTF.

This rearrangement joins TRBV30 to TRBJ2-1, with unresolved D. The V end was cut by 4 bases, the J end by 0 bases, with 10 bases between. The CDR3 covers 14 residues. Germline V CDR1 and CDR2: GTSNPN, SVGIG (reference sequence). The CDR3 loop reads CAWIPESSYNEQFF. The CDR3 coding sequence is TGTGCCTGGATCCCCGAGAGCTCCTACAATGAGCAGTTCTTC.

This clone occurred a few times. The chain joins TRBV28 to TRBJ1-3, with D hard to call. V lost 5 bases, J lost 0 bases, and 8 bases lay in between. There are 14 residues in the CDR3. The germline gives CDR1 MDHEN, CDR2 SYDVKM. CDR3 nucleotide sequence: TGTGCCAGCAGTCCAGCGCTCTCTGGAAACACCATATATTTT. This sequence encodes CASSPALSGNTIYF.

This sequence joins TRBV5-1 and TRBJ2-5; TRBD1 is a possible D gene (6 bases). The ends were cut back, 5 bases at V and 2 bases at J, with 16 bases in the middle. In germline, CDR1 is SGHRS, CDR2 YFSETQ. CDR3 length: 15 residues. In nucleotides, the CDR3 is TGCGCCAGCAGGAGTACAGGGACATCACAAGAGACCCAGTACTTC. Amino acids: CASRSTGTSQETQYF.

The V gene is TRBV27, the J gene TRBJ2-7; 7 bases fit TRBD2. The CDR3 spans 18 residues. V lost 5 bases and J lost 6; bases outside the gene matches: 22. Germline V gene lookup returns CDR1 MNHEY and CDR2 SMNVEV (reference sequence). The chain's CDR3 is CASSAYPSLAGDVSEQYF. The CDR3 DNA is TGTGCCAGCAGTGCGTACCCGTCGTTGGCGGGAGATGTGAGCGAGCAGTACTTC.

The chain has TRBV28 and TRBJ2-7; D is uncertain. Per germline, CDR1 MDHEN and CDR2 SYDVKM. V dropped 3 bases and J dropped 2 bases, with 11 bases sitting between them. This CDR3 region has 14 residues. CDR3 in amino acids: CASSFSDGAYEQYF. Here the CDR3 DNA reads TGTGCCAGCAGTTTTTCGGACGGAGCCTACGAGCAGTACTTC.

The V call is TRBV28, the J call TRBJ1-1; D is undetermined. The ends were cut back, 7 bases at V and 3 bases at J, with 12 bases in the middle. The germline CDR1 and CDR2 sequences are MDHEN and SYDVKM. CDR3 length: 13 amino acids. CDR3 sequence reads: CASTPWRYTEAFF. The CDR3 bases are TGTGCCAGCACCCCGTGGCGGTACACTGAAGCTTTCTTT. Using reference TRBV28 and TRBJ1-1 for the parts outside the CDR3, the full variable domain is DVKVTQSSRYLVKRTGEKVFLECVQDMDHENMFWYRQDPGLGLRLIYFSYDVKMKEKGDIPEGYSVSREKKERFSLILESASTNQTSMYLCASTPWRYTEAFFGQGTRLTVV.

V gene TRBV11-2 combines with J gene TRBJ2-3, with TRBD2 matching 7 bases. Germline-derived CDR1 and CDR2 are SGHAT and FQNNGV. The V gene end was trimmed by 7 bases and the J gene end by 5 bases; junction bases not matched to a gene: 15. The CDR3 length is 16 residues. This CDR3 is CASNPGGGSSKDTQYF. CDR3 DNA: TGTGCCAGCAATCCGGGAGGCGGGAGTTCAAAAGATACGCAGTATTTT.

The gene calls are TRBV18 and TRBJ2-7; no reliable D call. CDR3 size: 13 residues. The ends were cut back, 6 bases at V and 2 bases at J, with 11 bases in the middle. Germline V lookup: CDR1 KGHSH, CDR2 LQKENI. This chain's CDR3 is CASSFANTYEQYF. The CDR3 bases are TGTGCCAGCTCGTTTGCTAATACCTACGAGCAGTACTTC.

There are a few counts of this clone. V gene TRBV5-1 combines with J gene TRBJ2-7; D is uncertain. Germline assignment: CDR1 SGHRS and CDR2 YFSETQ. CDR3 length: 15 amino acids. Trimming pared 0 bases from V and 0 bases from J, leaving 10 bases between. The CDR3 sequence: CASSLGLEGSYEQYF. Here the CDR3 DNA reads TGCGCCAGCAGCTTGGGACTGGAAGGCTCCTACGAGCAGTACTTC.

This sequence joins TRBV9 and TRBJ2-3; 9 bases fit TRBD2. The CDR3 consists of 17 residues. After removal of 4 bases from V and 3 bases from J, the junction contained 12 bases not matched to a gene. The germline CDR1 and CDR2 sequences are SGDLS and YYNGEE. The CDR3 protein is CASSPRPAGGRTDTQYF. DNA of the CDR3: TGTGCCAGCAGCCCGCGCCCTGCGGGGGGGCGGACAGATACGCAGTATTTT.

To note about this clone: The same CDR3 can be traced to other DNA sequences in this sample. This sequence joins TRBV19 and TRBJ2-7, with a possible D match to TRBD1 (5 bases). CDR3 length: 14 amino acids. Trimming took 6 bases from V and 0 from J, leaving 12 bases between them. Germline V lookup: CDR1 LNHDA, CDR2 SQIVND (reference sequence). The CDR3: CASSTTGDSYEQYF. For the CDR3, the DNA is TGTGCCAGTAGCACAACAGGAGACTCCTACGAGCAGTACTTC.

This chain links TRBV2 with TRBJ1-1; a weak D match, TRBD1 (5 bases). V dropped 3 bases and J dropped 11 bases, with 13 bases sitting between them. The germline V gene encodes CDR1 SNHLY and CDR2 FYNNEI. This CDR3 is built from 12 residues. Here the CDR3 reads CASSDGGVKAFF. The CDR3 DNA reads TGTGCCAGCAGTGATGGGGGGGTGAAGGCTTTCTTT.

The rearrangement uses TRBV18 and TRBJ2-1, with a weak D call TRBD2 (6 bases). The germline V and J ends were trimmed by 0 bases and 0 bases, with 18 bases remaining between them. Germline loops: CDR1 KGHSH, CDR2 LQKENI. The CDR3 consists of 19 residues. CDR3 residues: CASSPPMAGTTNSYNEQFF. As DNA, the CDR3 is TGTGCCAGCTCACCACCGATGGCGGGAACTACCAACTCCTACAATGAGCAGTTCTTC.

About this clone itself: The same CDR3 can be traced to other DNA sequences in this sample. The CDR3 region has the DNA TGCGCCAGCAGCTTGGGCCTAGGGGGTGAGCAGTTCTTC. It yields the protein CASSLGLGGEQFF. The rearrangement links TRBV5-1 to TRBJ2-1; D possibly corresponds to TRBD1 (6 bases). V dropped 0 bases and J dropped 9 bases, with 10 bases sitting between them. The V gene's germline CDR1 is SGHRS and CDR2 YFSETQ. This CDR3 comprises 13 residues.

The CDR3 reads CASSRQGVDEQYF. CDR3 sequence (DNA): TGTGCCAGCAGTCGACAGGGGGTCGACGAGCAGTACTTC. The chain is built from TRBV6-5 and TRBJ2-7; 9 bases agree with TRBD1. J was trimmed by 5 bases and V by 5 bases; bases with no gene match: 4. Germline values: CDR1 MNHEY, CDR2 SVGAGI. The CDR3 is made up of 13 amino acids.

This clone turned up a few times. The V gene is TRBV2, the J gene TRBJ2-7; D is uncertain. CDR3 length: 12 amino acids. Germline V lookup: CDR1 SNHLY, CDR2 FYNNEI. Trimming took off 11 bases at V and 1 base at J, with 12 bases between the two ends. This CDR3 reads CASLYGSYEQYF. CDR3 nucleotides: TGTGCCTCTCTGTATGGGTCCTACGAGCAGTACTTC.

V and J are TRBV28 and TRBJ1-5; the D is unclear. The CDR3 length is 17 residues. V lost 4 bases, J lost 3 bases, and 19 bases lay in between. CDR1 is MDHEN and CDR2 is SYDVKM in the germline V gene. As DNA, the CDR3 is TGTGCCAGCAGTTCGCGTACGGCGGCGGTCCTCAATCAGCCCCAGCATTTT. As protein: CASSSRTAAVLNQPQHF.

The CDR3 region is CASSARLALNEQYF. The CDR3 DNA is TGTGCCAGCAGCGCCCGACTAGCGCTAAACGAGCAGTACTTC. The chain uses TRBV7-2 and TRBJ2-7; TRBD2 agrees at 8 bases. V lost 5 bases, J lost 5 bases, and 8 bases stayed unmatched. The CDR3 sequence is 14 residues long. Looked up from germline, CDR1 is SGHTA and CDR2 is FQGNSA.

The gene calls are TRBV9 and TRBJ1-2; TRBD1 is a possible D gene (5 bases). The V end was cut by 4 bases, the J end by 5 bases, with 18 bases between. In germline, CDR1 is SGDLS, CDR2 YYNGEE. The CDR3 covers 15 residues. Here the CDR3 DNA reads TGTGCCAGCAGCCAGGGACCAACAAAGAGATATGGCTACACCTTC. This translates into CASSQGPTKRYGYTF.

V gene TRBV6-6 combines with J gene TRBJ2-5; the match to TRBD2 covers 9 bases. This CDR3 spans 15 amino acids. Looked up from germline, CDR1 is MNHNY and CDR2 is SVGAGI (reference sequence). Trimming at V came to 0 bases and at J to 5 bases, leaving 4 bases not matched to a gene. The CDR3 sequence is CASSYSSGRAETQYF. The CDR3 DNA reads TGTGCCAGCAGTTACTCTAGCGGGAGAGCGGAGACCCAGTACTTC.

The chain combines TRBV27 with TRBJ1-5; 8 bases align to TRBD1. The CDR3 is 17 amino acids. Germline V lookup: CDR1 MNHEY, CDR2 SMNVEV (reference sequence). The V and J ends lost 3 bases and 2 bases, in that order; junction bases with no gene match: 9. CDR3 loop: CASSLEGQGRGNQPQHF. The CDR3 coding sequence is TGTGCCAGCAGTTTGGAAGGACAGGGAAGAGGCAATCAGCCCCAGCATTTT.